The 31 T cell receptor beta chains below all came from one sample that was sequenced in a study of chemoradiotherapy in HPV16-positive cancers. TCRdb keeps only in-frame clones here, not all; method: immunoSEQ multiplex PCR. Among fewer than 7,500 clones listed, around 88% were seen once. The input for sequencing was blood, taken from a patient who underwent chemoradiotherapy. The receptors derive from a human donor with HPV-associated anogenital cancer.

The chain carries TRBV5-1 and TRBJ2-4; TRBD1 or TRBD2 may be the D gene (7 bases each). There are 14 residues in the CDR3. CDR1 and CDR2 (germline): SGHRS, YFSETQ. Trimming shortened V by 1 base and J by 6 bases, and 11 bases separated the two germline ends. In DNA, the CDR3 is TGCGCCAGCAGCTTGACAGGGGAGGGAAACATTCAGTACTTC. Amino acid sequence: CASSLTGEGNIQYF. Based on the CDR3 plus reference TRBV5-1 and TRBJ2-4, the full variable domain is KAGVTQTPRYLIKTRGQQVTLSCSPISGHRSVSWYQQTPGQGLQFLFEYFSETQRNKGNFPGRFSGRQFSNSRSEMNVSTLELGDSALYLCASSLTGEGNIQYFGAGTRLSVL.

The CDR3 DNA sequence: TGTGCCAGCAGTTGGGGCCTCTCTGGGGCCAACGTCCTGACTTTC. Its protein is CASSWGLSGANVLTF. The rearrangement joins TRBV6-5 to TRBJ2-6; D might be TRBD1 (5 bases). The CDR3 is made up of 15 amino acids. Germline CDR1 reads MNHEY; CDR2 reads SVGAGI. V was pared by 4 bases and J by 0 bases, with 7 bases between.

The CDR3 coding sequence is TGTGCCAGCAGCCCGGGAACGGGGACTGGCGAAAAACTGTTTTTT. It translates to CASSPGTGTGEKLFF. This rearrangement joins TRBV28 to TRBJ1-4; perhaps TRBD1 as D (5 bases). The germline CDR1 and CDR2 sequences are MDHEN and SYDVKM. The CDR3 runs 15 residues. V lost 6 bases and J lost 8, with 19 bases in between.

As concerns this clone: Other DNA sequences in this sample translate to the same CDR3. V and J are TRBV7-2 and TRBJ1-3; D is unclear. Germline CDR1 and CDR2: SGHTA and FQGNSA. V was cut by 1 base and J by 0 bases, with 7 bases left in between. This CDR3 contains 15 residues. CDR3 amino acids: CASSLGPNSGNTIYF. The DNA for the CDR3 is TGTGCCAGCAGCTTAGGACCGAACTCTGGAAACACCATATATTTT.

The rearrangement links TRBV5-1 to TRBJ2-5, with 10 positions matching TRBD1. The J segment lost 1 base and the V segment lost 0 bases, leaving 6 bases of the junction unmatched. The V gene's germline CDR1 is SGHRS and CDR2 YFSETQ. The CDR3 covers 17 residues. The CDR3, as DNA: TGCGCCAGCAGCTTGGTGGGACAGGGGCCGACCCAAGAGACCCAGTACTTC. Translating it yields CASSLVGQGPTQETQYF.

J is TRBJ2-1 and V is TRBV10-2, with TRBD1 as a possible D gene (5 bases). The germline V and J ends were trimmed by 4 bases and 1 base, with 11 bases remaining between them. CDR1 is WSHSY, CDR2 SAAADI, per germline. CDR3 length: 15 amino acids. CDR3 sequence (DNA): TGCGCCAGCAGTGTTAGGGGTGTTTCCTACAATGAGCAGTTCTTC. It yields the protein CASSVRGVSYNEQFF.

The J gene is TRBJ2-2, the V gene TRBV4-1; the match to TRBD2 covers 8 bases. With V trimmed by 1 base and J by 5 bases, 6 bases remained unmatched. There are 16 residues in the CDR3. CDR1 MGHRA and CDR2 YSYEKL come from the germline V gene. CDR3: CASSQGRGGETGELFF. CDR3 coding DNA: TGCGCCAGCAGCCAAGGACGGGGGGGAGAAACCGGGGAGCTGTTTTTT.

The chain employs TRBV28 and TRBJ1-1, with 7 bases identical to TRBD1. The CDR3 sequence is 12 residues long. CDR1 and CDR2 (germline): MDHEN, SYDVKM. Trimming removed 7 bases from V and 4 bases from J; junction bases left unmatched: 3. This chain's CDR3 is CASKDRVTEAFF. The CDR3 bases are TGTGCCAGCAAAGACAGGGTCACTGAAGCTTTCTTT.

The V gene is TRBV6-5, the J gene TRBJ2-3; D unclear. V lost 5 bases to trimming and J lost 1 base, with 13 bases between them. This CDR3 spans 15 amino acids. Per the germline V gene, CDR1 is MNHEY and CDR2 is SVGAGI. DNA for the CDR3: TGTGCCAGCAGTCCCCGGGCAGGCGGCACAGATACGCAGTATTTT. Translated, it gives CASSPRAGGTDTQYF.

The rearrangement uses TRBV6-6 and TRBJ1-1; D may be TRBD1 (5 bases). CDR3 size: 16 residues. Per germline, CDR1 MNHNY and CDR2 SVGAGI (reference sequence). Trimming pared 2 bases from V and 3 bases from J, leaving 16 bases between. CDR3 DNA sequence: TGTGCCAGCAGTTACCTCCTCCGGGACTCAGACACTGAAGCTTTCTTT. Translating it yields CASSYLLRDSDTEAFF.

The chain carries TRBV15 and TRBJ1-3; TRBD1 might be the D (5 bases). The germline CDR1 and CDR2 sequences are LNHNV and YYDKDF (reference sequence). Trimming shortened V by 2 bases and J by 0 bases, and 14 bases separated the two germline ends. The CDR3 has 17 amino acids. CDR3 DNA sequence: TGTGCCACCAGCAGATCGGGTGGGGGGAGCTCTGGAAACACCATATATTTT. Its protein is CATSRSGGGSSGNTIYF.

The chain employs TRBV21-1 and TRBJ1-5. TRBV21-1 is a listed pseudogene. This CDR3 has 17 residues. The CDR3 region is CASSSPAIGYSNQPQHF. CDR3 sequence (DNA): TGTGCCAGCAGCTCCCCGGCAATTGGATATAGCAATCAGCCCCAGCATTTT.

This chain links TRBV6-1 with TRBJ2-5; D gene unclear. The CDR3 is 14 amino acids. From germline, CDR1 is MNHNS and CDR2 SASEGT. Trimming took 0 bases from V and 2 from J, leaving 7 bases between them. The CDR3 here is CASSEALVQETQYF. The CDR3 coding sequence is TGTGCCAGCAGTGAAGCGCTAGTACAAGAGACCCAGTACTTC.

The genes are TRBV11-1 and TRBJ2-1; 9 nucleotides match TRBD2. V was clipped by 1 base and J by 6 bases; unmatched bases: 4. CDR1 and CDR2 from the germline V gene are SGHAT and FQDESV (reference sequence). This CDR3 has 15 amino acids. The CDR3 here is CASSLVRTSVNEQFF. CDR3 in DNA: TGTGCCAGCAGCTTAGTGAGGACTAGCGTCAATGAGCAGTTCTTC.

The chain joins TRBV7-8 to TRBJ2-7; D call uncertain. V was pared by 3 bases and J by 3 bases, with 6 bases between. Germline V gives CDR1 SGHVS, CDR2 FQNEAQ. CDR3 length: 12 amino acids. CDR3 amino acids: CASSFIDYEQYF. The CDR3 DNA follows: TGTGCCAGCAGCTTTATTGACTACGAGCAGTACTTC.

The rearrangement uses TRBV27 and TRBJ1-3; 7 positions agree with TRBD1. This CDR3 region has 14 residues. Germline V gene sequence: CDR1 MNHEY, CDR2 SMNVEV (reference sequence). The V gene end was trimmed by 7 bases and the J gene end by 2 bases; junction bases not matched to a gene: 5. The CDR3 coding sequence is TGTGCCAGCAAGCCGACAGGGCCTGGAAACACCATATATTTT. Translated: CASKPTGPGNTIYF.

The V call is TRBV18, the J call TRBJ2-7; D remains ambiguous. The CDR3 has 12 amino acids. V was trimmed by 6 bases and J by 5 bases, leaving 11 bases between them. Germline assignment: CDR1 KGHSH and CDR2 LQKENI. For the CDR3, the DNA is TGTGCCAGCTCGCGCGTTGGGGACGAGCAGTACTTC. Its translation: CASSRVGDEQYF.

This clone was seen once. The J gene is TRBJ1-2, the V gene TRBV28; 9 nucleotides match TRBD1. After removal of 6 bases from V and 8 bases from J, the junction contained 19 bases not matched to a gene. Looked up from germline, CDR1 is MDHEN and CDR2 is SYDVKM. There are 17 residues in the CDR3. The CDR3 protein is CASSSPGQGRQKGGYTF. The CDR3 bases are TGTGCCAGCAGCTCGCCGGGACAGGGCCGTCAGAAGGGCGGCTACACCTTC.

The chain uses TRBV30 and TRBJ2-3; 9 bases are shared with TRBD1. This CDR3 comprises 15 residues. CDR1 and CDR2 (germline): GTSNPN, SVGIG (reference sequence). V was clipped by 5 bases and J by 7 bases; unmatched bases: 13. CDR3 residues: CAWAISGTGRYTQYF. As DNA, the CDR3 is TGTGCCTGGGCCATATCCGGGACAGGGAGGTATACGCAGTATTTT.

The chain uses TRBV4-1 and TRBJ2-3, with D hard to call. The CDR3 length is 14 residues. CDR1 is MGHRA, CDR2 YSYEKL, per germline. V lost 0 bases, J lost 2 bases, and 6 bases lay in between. This CDR3 reads CASSQEGATDTQYF. CDR3 sequence (DNA): TGCGCCAGCAGCCAAGAGGGCGCCACAGATACGCAGTATTTT.

This chain uses TRBV20-1 with TRBJ2-5, with no clear D. This CDR3 spans 11 amino acids. Germline loops: CDR1 DFQATT, CDR2 SNEGSKA (reference sequence). V was pared by 0 bases and J by 10 bases, with 9 bases between. CDR3 amino acids: CSARDSVDQYF. CDR3 DNA sequence: TGCAGTGCTAGAGATTCGGTAGACCAGTACTTC.

The CDR3 reads CASSEVGGTQYF. In nucleotides, the CDR3 is TGTGCCAGCAGTGAAGTTGGGGGGACCCAGTACTTC. This chain links TRBV6-1 with TRBJ2-5, with D perhaps assigned TRBD1 or TRBD2 (5 bases each). V lost 1 base to trimming and J lost 7 bases, with 7 bases between them. The CDR3 contains 12 residues. The germline V gene encodes CDR1 MNHNS and CDR2 SASEGT.

This clone was recorded once. The rearrangement joins TRBV6-5 to TRBJ2-7; unclear D gene. Germline CDR1 is MNHEY and CDR2 is SVGAGI. Trimming pared 5 bases from V and 7 bases from J, leaving 9 bases between. This CDR3 comprises 11 residues. The CDR3 bases are TGTGCCAGCAGTCGTTTGGGGGAGCAGTACTTC. This translates into CASSRLGEQYF.

V gene TRBV18 combines with J gene TRBJ1-5; D remains unclear. The length of the CDR3 is 15 residues. Trimming took off 5 bases at V and 0 bases at J, with 11 bases between the two ends. Germline V gene lookup returns CDR1 KGHSH and CDR2 LQKENI. The DNA of the CDR3 is TGTGCCAGCTCAGCCGACGGAGATAGCAATCAGCCCCAGCATTTT. Residues: CASSADGDSNQPQHF.

This clone came up once. The chain combines TRBV7-6 with TRBJ1-3, with D unresolved. CDR3 length equals 16 residues. CDR1 SGHVS and CDR2 FNYEAQ come from the germline V gene. V was trimmed by 1 base and J by 0 bases, leaving 10 bases between them. CDR3 sequence: CASSLVPESSGNTIYF. DNA for the CDR3: TGTGCCAGCAGCTTAGTTCCGGAGAGCTCTGGAAACACCATATATTTT.

This clone was observed once. The CDR3 reads CAWSTGTGGQEAFF. The CDR3 DNA reads as TGTGCCTGGAGTACCGGGACAGGGGGCCAGGAAGCTTTCTTT. The chain uses TRBV30 and TRBJ1-1; the match to TRBD1 covers 12 bases. This CDR3 comprises 14 residues. Per germline, CDR1 GTSNPN and CDR2 SVGIG (reference sequence). V lost 2 bases to trimming and J lost 8 bases; unmatched junction nucleotides: 6.

The chain carries TRBV20-1 and TRBJ2-1; D call uncertain. The CDR3 is 11 amino acids. Trimming stripped 7 bases from V and 6 bases from J, with 10 bases between. Germline V gene data show CDR1 as DFQATT and CDR2 as SNEGSKA (reference sequence). The CDR3: CSGGPVNEQFF. Written as DNA, the CDR3 is TGCAGTGGCGGTCCTGTCAATGAGCAGTTCTTC.

The rearrangement uses TRBV7-8 and TRBJ1-2; D is possibly TRBD1 (6 bases). The CDR3 sequence is 17 residues long. The ends were cut back, 5 bases at V and 3 bases at J, with 22 bases in the middle. CDR1 and CDR2 (germline): SGHVS, FQNEAQ. The CDR3 DNA is TGTGCCAGCAGCCGGGTGGGGTTACAGGGTTATCACTATGGCTACACCTTC. Its translation: CASSRVGLQGYHYGYTF.

Concerning this clone itself: Other nucleotide sequences in the sample specify the same CDR3. This sequence joins TRBV19 and TRBJ2-7, with D possibly TRBD1 on 6 matching bases. Trimming pared 1 base from V and 4 bases from J, leaving 11 bases between. The germline V gene has CDR1 LNHDA and CDR2 SQIVND (reference sequence). The CDR3 contains 14 residues. CDR3 protein: CASSIGARGYEQYF. CDR3 DNA: TGTGCCAGTAGTATAGGAGCCAGGGGTTACGAGCAGTACTTC.

The rearrangement links TRBV7-9 to TRBJ1-1, with D unclear. The V and J ends lost 7 bases and 2 bases respectively, with 20 bases between them. The CDR3 is 16 amino acids. CDR1 is SEHNR, CDR2 FQNEAQ, per germline (reference sequence). This CDR3 is CASTTGTFRGNTEAFF. CDR3 nucleotide sequence: TGTGCCAGCACCACCGGAACCTTTCGGGGAAACACTGAAGCTTTCTTT.

This clone is a singleton in its sample. This chain joins TRBV7-9 and TRBJ2-1, with 7 bases that match TRBD1. V shed 5 bases, J shed 6 bases, and the junction held 13 bases outside the gene matches. CDR1 and CDR2 (germline): SEHNR, FQNEAQ (reference sequence). The CDR3 loop spans 16 amino acids. This CDR3 reads CASSITDRAGGNEQFF. The CDR3 nucleotides are TGTGCCAGCAGCATAACCGACAGGGCAGGGGGCAATGAGCAGTTCTTC.